Listed here are 10 T cell receptor beta chains from one sample, sequenced in a study of T cell responses to AZD1222 COVID-19 vaccine. Repertoires were generated with immunoSEQ multiplex PCR, while TCRdb's copy carries only in-frame clones and drops some. In the table there are some 150,000 clones, 90% of which are singletons. Sequencing used peripheral blood, obtained on day 0 of AZD1222 vaccination. Receptors were obtained from an adult in good health.

V is TRBV7-2 and J is TRBJ2-7; D is ambiguous. The CDR3 loop spans 15 amino acids. Trimming removed 5 bases at V and 0 bases at J, with 14 bases between. Germline V gives CDR1 SGHTA, CDR2 FQGNSA. The CDR3 protein is CASSALWDPSYEQYF. As DNA, the CDR3 is TGTGCCAGCAGCGCCCTTTGGGATCCCTCCTACGAGCAGTACTTC.

V and J are TRBV15 and TRBJ2-2; D call uncertain. The CDR3 contains 12 residues. Germline loops: CDR1 LNHNV, CDR2 YYDKDF (reference sequence). V was cut by 3 bases and J by 4 bases, with 3 bases left in between. CDR3 sequence: CATSSSTGELFF. The CDR3 DNA follows: TGTGCCACCAGCAGCTCCACCGGGGAGCTGTTTTTT. The complete variable domain, with remaining parts taken from reference TRBV15 and TRBJ2-2, reads DAMVIQNPRYQVTQFGKPVTLSCSQTLNHNVMYWYQQKSSQAPKLLFHYYDKDFNNEADTPDNFQSRRPNTSFCFLDIRSPGLGDTAMYLCATSSSTGELFFGEGSRLTVL.

Here the CDR3 reads CASSFRGENQPQHF. The CDR3 bases are TGTGCCAGCAGCTTCAGGGGGGAGAATCAGCCCCAGCATTTT. V is TRBV5-8 and J is TRBJ1-5; TRBD1 matches at 7 bases. The CDR3 contains 14 residues. After removal of 2 bases from V and 4 bases from J, the junction contained 3 bases not matched to a gene. Germline V CDR1 and CDR2: SGHTS, YDEGEE.

The sample holds one count of this clone. The chain links TRBV2 to TRBJ1-1, with D uncertain. This CDR3 is 12 amino acids long. Trimming left V 6 bases short and J 1 base short, with 6 bases between. Looked up from germline, CDR1 is SNHLY and CDR2 is FYNNEI. CDR3 sequence (DNA): TGTGCCAGCAGCGGAAGGAACACTGAAGCTTTCTTT. Translation gives CASSGRNTEAFF.

The chain carries TRBV7-9 and TRBJ2-3; D is unclear. This CDR3 contains 15 residues. V was shortened by 4 bases and J by 4 bases, with 15 bases between the two germline ends. Per the germline V gene, CDR1 is SEHNR and CDR2 is FQNEAQ (reference sequence). Here the CDR3 DNA reads TGTGCCAGCAGCTCGACCGTCGTCTGGGCAGATACGCAGTATTTT. Translating it yields CASSSTVVWADTQYF. Complete variable domain (other parts from reference TRBV7-9 and TRBJ2-3): DTGVSQNPRHKITKRGQNVTFRCDPISEHNRLYWYRQTLGQGPEFLTYFQNEAQLEKSRLLSDRFSAERPKGSFSTLEIQRTEQGDSAMYLCASSSTVVWADTQYFGPGTRLTVL.

The rearrangement uses TRBV7-8 and TRBJ1-2, with 9 nucleotides matching TRBD1. Germline CDR1 is SGHVS and CDR2 is FQNEAQ. V lost 5 bases to trimming and J lost 5 bases; unmatched junction nucleotides: 15. CDR3 length equals 17 residues. CDR3 sequence (DNA): TGTGCCAGCAGCAACTGGAACAGGGGGCGTCAAAAGTATGGCTACACCTTC. This translates into CASSNWNRGRQKYGYTF.

The chain couples TRBV21-1 to TRBJ1-4. TRBV21-1 is recorded as a pseudogene. This CDR3 is built from 14 residues. The CDR3 is CASSKAATNEKLFF. The CDR3 coding sequence is TGTGCCAGCAGCAAAGCAGCAACTAATGAAAAACTGTTTTTT.

V is TRBV19 and J is TRBJ1-5, with D possibly being TRBD1 (5 bases). Trimming took off 9 bases at V and 2 bases at J, with 17 bases between the two ends. The length of the CDR3 is 15 residues. Per germline, CDR1 LNHDA and CDR2 SQIVND (reference sequence). CDR3 protein: CASHALGEGNQPQHF. CDR3 coding DNA: TGTGCCAGCCATGCTTTGGGGGAAGGCAATCAGCCCCAGCATTTT.

In the case of this clone: One junction end does not reproduce the germline sequence, and a read error may be involved. The V and J genes are TRBV12-3 or TRBV12-4 and TRBJ2-2; 8 bases agree with TRBD2. The CDR3 spans 12 residues. The CDR3, as DNA: TGCTTAGCGGGGCGGAACACCGGGGAGCTGTTTTTT. It is translated as CLAGRNTGELFF.

The gene calls are TRBV19 and TRBJ1-5, with TRBD1 as a possible D gene (5 bases). The CDR3 spans 14 residues. V was trimmed by 1 base and J by 2 bases, leaving 6 bases between them. The germline CDR1 and CDR2 sequences are LNHDA and SQIVND (reference sequence). As DNA, the CDR3 is TGTGCCAGTAGTATAGTAGGGGGCAATCAGCCCCAGCATTTT. Amino acid sequence: CASSIVGGNQPQHF.